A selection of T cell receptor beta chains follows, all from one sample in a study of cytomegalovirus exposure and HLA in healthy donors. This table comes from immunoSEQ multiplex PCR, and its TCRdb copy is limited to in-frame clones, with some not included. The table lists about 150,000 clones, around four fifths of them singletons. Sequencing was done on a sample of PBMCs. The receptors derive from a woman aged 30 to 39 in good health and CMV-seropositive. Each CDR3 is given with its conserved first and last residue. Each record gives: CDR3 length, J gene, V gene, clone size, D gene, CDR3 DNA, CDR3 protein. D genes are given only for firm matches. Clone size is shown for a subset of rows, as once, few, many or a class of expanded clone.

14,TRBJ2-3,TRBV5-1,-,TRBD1,TGCGCCAGCAGCTTCGGGACAGGGGGAGGTACGCAGTATTTT,CASSFGTGGGTQYF
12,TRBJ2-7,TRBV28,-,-,TGTGCCAGCCGGATTTCTACGGGGGAGCAGTACTTC,CASRISTGEQYF
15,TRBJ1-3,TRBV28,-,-,TGTGCCAGCAGTTTACTGACAGACTCTGGAAACACCATATATTTT,CASSLLTDSGNTIYF
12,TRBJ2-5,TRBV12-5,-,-,TGTGCTAGTGGTCAGCGGGAAGAGACCCAGTACTTC,CASGQREETQYF
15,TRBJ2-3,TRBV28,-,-,TGTGCCAGCAGTTTAACCTCCTTGCGGGCAGATACGCAGTATTTT,CASSLTSLRADTQYF
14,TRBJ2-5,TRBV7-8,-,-,TGTGCCAGCAGCTTAGCGCGAAATGGAGAGACCCAGTACTTC,CASSLARNGETQYF
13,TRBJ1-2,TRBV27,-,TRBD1,TGTGCCAGCGGACAGGGTCTTAACTATGGCTACACCTTC,CASGQGLNYGYTF
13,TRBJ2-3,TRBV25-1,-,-,TGTGCCAGCAGTGAATTTGGCTTTAATACGCAGTATTTT,CASSEFGFNTQYF
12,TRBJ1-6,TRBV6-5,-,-,TGTGCCAGCACTGGGGAGGGTTCACCCCTCCACTTT,CASTGEGSPLHF
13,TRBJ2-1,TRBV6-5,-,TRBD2,TGTGCCAGCATTCGCGGGAGAGCATGGGAGCAGTTCTTC,CASIRGRAWEQFF
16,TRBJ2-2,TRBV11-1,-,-,TGTGCCAGCAGCTTAGGAGGCAGGGCGTACACCGGGGAGCTGTTTTTT,CASSLGGRAYTGELFF
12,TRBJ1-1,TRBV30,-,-,TGTGCCTCTCTCAGGGAGAACACTGAAGCTTTCTTT,CASLRENTEAFF
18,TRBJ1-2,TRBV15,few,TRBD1,TGTGCCACCAGCAGAGATATAACAGGGGGGGAGATTAACTATGGCTACACCTTC,CATSRDITGGEINYGYTF
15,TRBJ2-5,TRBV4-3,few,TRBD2,TGCGCCAGCAGCCAAGGATACCCCGGGGGGGAGACCCAGTACTTC,CASSQGYPGGETQYF
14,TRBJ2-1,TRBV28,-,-,TGTGCCAGCAGTTTAGAAGTCGTACTAAATGAGCAGTTCTTC,CASSLEVVLNEQFF
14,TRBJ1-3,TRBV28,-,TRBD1,TGTGCCGCGGGACAGCGTACCTCTGGAAACACCATATATTTT,CAAGQRTSGNTIYF
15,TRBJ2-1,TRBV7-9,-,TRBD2,TGTGCCAGCAGCTTAGCGTTGCGGGAGGGCCATGAGCAGTTCTTC,CASSLALREGHEQFF
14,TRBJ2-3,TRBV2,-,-,TGTGCCAGCAGGGTCGGGTCTAGCGCAGATACGCAGTATTTT,CASRVGSSADTQYF
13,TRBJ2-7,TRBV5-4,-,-,TGTGCCAGCAGCTTGGACTTCGGGGACTCCAATCGTTTC,CASSLDFGDSNRF
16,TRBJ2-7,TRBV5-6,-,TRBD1,TGTGCCAGCAGCTTGGCCGGGACAGGGGGTCTCTACGAGCAGTACTTC,CASSLAGTGGLYEQYF
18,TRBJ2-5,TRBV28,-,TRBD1,TGTGCCAGCAGTTCTCGACAGGGAACGGCTCGAGAGGGAGAGACCCAGTACTTC,CASSSRQGTAREGETQYF
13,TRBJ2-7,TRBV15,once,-,TGTGCCACCAGCGCCGCCATTAGCTACGAGCAGTACTTC,CATSAAISYEQYF
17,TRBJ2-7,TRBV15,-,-,TGTGCCACCAGCAGAGGCATCGGGTACGTAACTTCCTACGAGCAGTACTTC,CATSRGIGYVTSYEQYF
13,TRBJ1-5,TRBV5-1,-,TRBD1,TGCGCCAGCTCAGGGGGCCCTAATCAGCCCCAGCATTTT,CASSGGPNQPQHF
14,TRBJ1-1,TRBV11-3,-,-,TGTGCCAGCAGCTTCGGGGACACCCACACTGAAGCTTTCTTT,CASSFGDTHTEAFF
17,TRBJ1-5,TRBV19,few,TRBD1,TGTGCCAGTAGTATTGGCTTCGGGGCAGGGGGAGATCAGCCCCAGCATTTT,CASSIGFGAGGDQPQHF
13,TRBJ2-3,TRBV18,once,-,TGTGCCAGCTCAACCGACGCAGGGGATACGCAGTATTTT,CASSTDAGDTQYF
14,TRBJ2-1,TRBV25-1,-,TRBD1,TGTGCCAGCAGACCCGGGACAGGGAGAAATGAGCAGTTCTTC,CASRPGTGRNEQFF
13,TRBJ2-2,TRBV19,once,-,TGTGCCAGTAGTATTCAGGTGTCCGGGGAGCTGTTTTTT,CASSIQVSGELFF
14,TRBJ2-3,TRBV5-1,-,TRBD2,TGCGCCAGCAGCTTGAGCGGGGGCACAGATACGCAGTATTTT,CASSLSGGTDTQYF
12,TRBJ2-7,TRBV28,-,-,TGTGCCAGCAGTTTAAAGACAGATGAAAAGTACTTC,CASSLKTDEKYF
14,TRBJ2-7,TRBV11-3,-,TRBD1,TGTGCCAGCAGCCCCGGGACAGGGAGGTACGAGCAGTACTTC,CASSPGTGRYEQYF
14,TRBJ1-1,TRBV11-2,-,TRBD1,TGTGCCAGCAGCAGGGACAGGGAGGGGACTGAAGCTTTCTTT,CASSRDREGTEAFF
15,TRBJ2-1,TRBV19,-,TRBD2,TGTGCCAGTAGCACTAGCGGGAGCGCAAACAATGAGCAGTTCTTC,CASSTSGSANNEQFF
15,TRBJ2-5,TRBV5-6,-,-,TGTGCCAGCAGTCGGAGGGCGGGAAACCAAGAGACCCAGTACTTC,CASSRRAGNQETQYF
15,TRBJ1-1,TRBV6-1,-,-,TGTGCCAGCAGTGAAGCCTGGGCCAAGAACACTGAAGCTTTCTTT,CASSEAWAKNTEAFF
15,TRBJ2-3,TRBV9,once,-,TGTGCCAGCAGGAGCGGGTTACGGTCCACAGATACGCAGTATTTT,CASRSGLRSTDTQYF
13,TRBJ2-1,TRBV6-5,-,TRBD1,TGTGCCAGCCACAGGGGTGGGTACAATGAGCAGTTCTTC,CASHRGGYNEQFF
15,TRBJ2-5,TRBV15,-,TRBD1,TGTGCCACCAGCAGAGTACAGGGGATAAGAGAGACCCAGTACTTC,CATSRVQGIRETQYF
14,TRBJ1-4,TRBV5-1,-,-,TGCGCCAGCAGCCCCCGGGGGGGGGATGAAAAACTGTTTTTT,CASSPRGGDEKLFF
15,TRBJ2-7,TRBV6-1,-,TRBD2,TGTGCCAGCACCCGGGGGGTCAAAAACAACTACGAGCAGTACTTC,CASTRGVKNNYEQYF